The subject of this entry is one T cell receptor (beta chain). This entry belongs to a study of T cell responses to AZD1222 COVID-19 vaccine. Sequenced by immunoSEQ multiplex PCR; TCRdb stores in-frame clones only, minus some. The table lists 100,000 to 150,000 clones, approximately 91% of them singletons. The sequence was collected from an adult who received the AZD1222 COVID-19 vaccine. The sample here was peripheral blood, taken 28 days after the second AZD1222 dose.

DNA for the CDR3: TGCAGCGTTTGGACAGGGAAGCTCATAGATACGCAGTATTTT. Encoded protein: CSVWTGKLIDTQYF. The V call is TRBV29-1, the J call TRBJ2-3; 8 bases align to TRBD1. Trimming cost V 5 bases and J 5 bases; bases outside gene matches: 9. The germline V gene encodes CDR1 SQVTM and CDR2 ANQGSEA. The CDR3 is made up of 14 amino acids.